This T cell receptor beta chain appears in the sequencing data of a study of blood T cell repertoires in COVID-19. Study information: Samples representing acute and convalescent COVID-19 were sourced from the United States, Italy and Spain. The cDNA or gDNA used as material had been derived from T cells, B-cell-depleted T cells, or PBMCs.

Per the germline V gene, CDR1 is SEHNR and CDR2 is FQNEAQ (reference sequence). The CDR3 spans 12 residues. Deletions cut 7 bases from V and 3 bases from J, with 9 bases between. Some clones are missing from TCRdb's copy, which holds only in-frame ones; the method was immunoSEQ multiplex PCR. The sample has approximately 49,000 clones, roughly 79% seen once. Seattle cases were enrolled at active infection and followed longitudinally. The genes are TRBV7-9 and TRBJ1-1, with D uncertain. The receptor's source is an elderly woman with COVID-19, enrolled during active disease. The sample consisted of peripheral blood. The CDR3 region is CASMRADTEAFF. CDR3 nucleotides: TGTGCCAGCATGCGTGCCGACACTGAAGCTTTCTTT.